Listed below are T cell receptor beta chains from one sample, sequenced in a study of cytomegalovirus exposure and HLA in healthy donors. This table comes from immunoSEQ multiplex PCR, and its TCRdb copy is limited to in-frame clones, with some not included. Among 170,000 or so clones listed, roughly 83% were seen once. The sample consisted of PBMCs. The source of these receptors is a boy between 2 and 10 years old in good health and CMV-seronegative. Both conserved end residues are part of each CDR3. Fields, in order: D gene, V gene, clone size, J gene, CDR3 protein, CDR3 DNA. D genes are given only for firm matches. Not all rows give a size; the values are once, few, many and, for expanded clones, a class.

>TRBD2|TRBV2|-|TRBJ2-7
CASSLGLAGYEQYF
TGTGCCAGCAGCCTCGGCCTAGCGGGTTACGAGCAGTACTTC
>TRBD2|TRBV5-1|few|TRBJ2-1
CASSLVLAGANNEQFF
TGCGCCAGCAGCTTGGTGCTAGCGGGAGCGAACAATGAGCAGTTCTTC
>TRBD2|TRBV11-2|-|TRBJ2-7
CASSRRRLAGLYEQYF
TGTGCCAGCAGCAGAAGGAGACTAGCGGGACTATACGAGCAGTACTTC
>TRBD2|TRBV7-2|-|TRBJ2-7
CASSLGRLAGYYEQYF
TGTGCCAGCAGCTTAGGTCGGCTAGCGGGATACTACGAGCAGTACTTC
>-|TRBV28|-|TRBJ2-6
CASSFQGRGANVLTF
TGTGCCAGCAGTTTTCAGGGGCGGGGGGCCAACGTCCTGACTTTC
>-|TRBV7-9|-|TRBJ2-5
CAGSPFGLPFLETQYF
TGTGCCGGCAGCCCATTTGGCCTCCCCTTCTTGGAGACCCAGTACTTC
>-|TRBV19|-|TRBJ1-1
CASSIIGGGEAFF
TGTGCCAGTAGTATAATAGGAGGAGGTGAAGCTTTCTTT
>-|TRBV5-5|-|TRBJ2-3
CASSLLATTDTQYF
TGTGCCAGCAGCTTGTTAGCCACGACTGATACGCAGTATTTT
>TRBD1|TRBV27|once|TRBJ2-7
CASSALTGIPGEQYF
TGTGCCAGCAGCGCATTGACAGGGATCCCGGGGGAGCAGTACTTC
>TRBD2|TRBV9|once|TRBJ2-7
CASSPRGGSLDEQYF
TGTGCCAGCAGCCCACGGGGCGGGAGTCTCGACGAGCAGTACTTC
>TRBD1|TRBV9|-|TRBJ1-3
CASSLGQLGNTIYF
TGTGCCAGCAGCCTGGGACAGCTTGGAAACACCATATATTTT
>-|TRBV11-2|-|TRBJ2-7
CASSLVRRGNEQYF
TGTGCCAGCAGCTTAGTGCGGAGGGGCAACGAGCAGTACTTC
>-|TRBV4-1|-|TRBJ1-2
CASSQDPGNYGYTF
TGCGCCAGCAGCCAAGATCCAGGGAACTATGGCTACACCTTC
>TRBD1|TRBV5-8|once|TRBJ2-7
CASSSTGTGNSYEQYF
TGTGCCAGCAGCTCAACCGGGACAGGGAACTCCTACGAGCAGTACTTC
>TRBD1|TRBV28|-|TRBJ1-5
CASSFRRGHQPQHF
TGTGCCAGCAGTTTCAGAAGGGGGCATCAGCCCCAGCATTTT
>-|TRBV7-9|-|TRBJ2-5
CASSLVQGGQETQYF
TGTGCCAGCAGCTTAGTCCAGGGAGGCCAAGAGACCCAGTACTTC
>-|TRBV5-6|-|TRBJ2-7
CASSLGAREDYEQYF
TGTGCCAGCAGCTTGGGAGCCAGGGAGGACTACGAGCAGTACTTC
>-|TRBV27|-|TRBJ2-7
CASSFAVFGYEQYF
TGTGCCAGCAGTTTTGCGGTCTTCGGCTACGAGCAGTACTTC
>-|TRBV13|once|TRBJ1-3
CASSSSYGAGGNTIYF
TGTGCCAGCAGCTCGAGTTATGGGGCAGGAGGAAACACCATATATTTT
>TRBD1|TRBV28|-|TRBJ2-1
CASRIDRAENNEQFF
TGTGCCAGCAGGATCGACAGGGCTGAGAACAATGAGCAGTTCTTC
>TRBD1|TRBV6-1|-|TRBJ1-1
CASSEGAPGQGYTEAFF
TGTGCCAGCAGTGAAGGGGCACCGGGACAGGGGTACACTGAAGCTTTCTTT
>TRBD1|TRBV10-2|once|TRBJ1-4
CASSAPYGQGYTNEKLFF
TGCGCCAGCAGTGCGCCTTACGGACAGGGGTATACTAATGAAAAACTGTTTTTT
>-|TRBV14|few|TRBJ1-4
CASSQKGLVEKLFF
TGTGCCAGCAGCCAAAAGGGGCTCGTAGAAAAACTGTTTTTT
>TRBD2|TRBV5-5|-|TRBJ2-2
CASSLVREGGELFF
TGTGCCAGCAGCTTGGTTAGGGAGGGCGGGGAGCTGTTTTTT
>-|TRBV28|-|TRBJ2-5
CASSLFRQPYQETQYF
TGTGCCAGCAGTTTATTCCGACAGCCGTACCAAGAGACCCAGTACTTC
>TRBD1|TRBV6-1|few|TRBJ1-5
CAIQGGRNGNQPQHF
TGTGCCATCCAGGGGGGCAGGAATGGCAATCAGCCCCAGCATTTT
>TRBD2|TRBV30|-|TRBJ2-7
CAWTSGSREQYF
TGTGCCTGGACTAGCGGGAGTCGTGAGCAGTACTTC